Presented here are 16 T cell receptor beta chains from one specimen sequenced in a study of shared clonotypes between healthy human individuals. CD45RO negativity and positive selection for CCR7 defined naive CD8 cells, a population that excluded terminally differentiated effector memory CD45RA+ cells. The data were produced by immunoSEQ multiplex PCR, yet TCRdb's version contains in-frame clones alone and is incomplete. The sample consists of hundreds of thousands of clones, around 92% of them appearing once. The sequenced sample was naive CD8+ T cells sorted from blood. The receptors stem from a man aged 30 to 45 in good health.

V is TRBV5-4 and J is TRBJ2-7, with D hard to call. From germline, CDR1 is SGHNT and CDR2 YYREEE (reference sequence). Trimming took 4 bases from V and 7 from J, leaving 9 bases between them. The CDR3 runs 11 residues. This chain's CDR3 is CASSEGLEQYF. The CDR3 DNA sequence: TGTGCCAGCAGCGAAGGGTTAGAGCAGTACTTC.

CDR3: CASSLVGGQPQHF. The CDR3 region has the DNA TGTGCCAGCAGCTTAGTGGGGGGTCAGCCCCAGCATTTT. This chain links TRBV7-6 with TRBJ1-5; TRBD1 is a possible D gene (5 bases). The length of the CDR3 is 13 residues. V lost 1 base to trimming and J lost 6 bases, with 7 bases between them. Per germline, CDR1 SGHVS and CDR2 FNYEAQ.

J is TRBJ2-7 and V is TRBV7-2, with D maybe TRBD2 (5 bases). Germline V gives CDR1 SGHTA, CDR2 FQGNSA. This CDR3 has 16 residues. The V end lost 0 bases, the J end lost 0 bases, and 12 bases lay between the germline ends. CDR3 in amino acids: CASSLAGGSYSYEQYF. The CDR3 region has the DNA TGTGCCAGCAGCTTAGCGGGCGGGTCTTACTCCTACGAGCAGTACTTC.

V gene TRBV7-6 combines with J gene TRBJ2-3; 8 bases align to TRBD1. CDR1 SGHVS and CDR2 FNYEAQ come from the germline V gene. With V trimmed by 4 bases and J by 2 bases, 8 bases remained unmatched. The CDR3 totals 16 residues. The CDR3 sequence: CASSSGTGGYTDTQYF. CDR3 bases: TGTGCCAGCAGCTCCGGGACAGGTGGTTACACAGATACGCAGTATTTT.

The chain links TRBV29-1 to TRBJ2-2; 10 bases are a match to TRBD1. Germline V gives CDR1 SQVTM, CDR2 ANQGSEA. With 3 bases clipped from V and 7 bases from J, the junction kept 5 bases outside the gene matches. The CDR3 has 14 residues. DNA of the CDR3: TGCAGCGTTGAGGGGACAGGGGATGGCGGGGAGCTGTTTTTT. Residues: CSVEGTGDGGELFF.

The chain uses TRBV28 and TRBJ2-2, with a possible D match to TRBD2 (7 bases). The V and J ends lost 8 bases and 3 bases respectively, with 13 bases between them. The germline V gene encodes CDR1 MDHEN and CDR2 SYDVKM. This CDR3 is 14 amino acids long. CDR3 DNA: TGTGCCAGCGGGAGGGACACCTACACCGGGGAGCTGTTTTTT. This sequence encodes CASGRDTYTGELFF.

This clone has just one count. This chain joins TRBV7-6 and TRBJ2-5, with D possibly being TRBD2 (8 bases). The germline V gene encodes CDR1 SGHVS and CDR2 FNYEAQ. This CDR3 contains 15 residues. V was clipped by 4 bases and J by 7 bases, with 19 bases between them. The CDR3 region is CASSSGGRGPGTQYF. The CDR3 region has the DNA TGTGCCAGCAGCTCGGGAGGGAGGGGGCCAGGGACCCAGTACTTC.

The chain couples TRBV5-1 to TRBJ2-7, with D perhaps being TRBD1 or TRBD2 (6 bases each). Germline V gene data show CDR1 as SGHRS and CDR2 as YFSETQ. Deletions cut 1 base from V and 4 bases from J, with 12 bases between. The CDR3 contains 14 residues. The CDR3 loop is CASSLPGEVYEQYF. In DNA form, the CDR3 reads TGCGCCAGCAGCTTGCCAGGGGAGGTTTACGAGCAGTACTTC.

V and J are TRBV19 and TRBJ2-7, with 12 bases matching TRBD2. The CDR3 consists of 15 residues. V dropped 6 bases and J dropped 3; count of bases not matched to a gene: 6. Germline-derived CDR1 and CDR2 are LNHDA and SQIVND (reference sequence). CDR3 in DNA: TGTGCCAGTAGGACAAGGACTAGCGGGAACTACGAGCAGTACTTC. It translates to CASRTRTSGNYEQYF.

V gene TRBV4-2 combines with J gene TRBJ2-7; 7 positions agree with TRBD1. V was pared by 4 bases and J by 2 bases, with 14 bases of the junction left unmatched. Germline CDR1 and CDR2: LGHNA and YNFKEQ. The CDR3 contains 17 residues. CDR3 residues: CASSPWDSPFITYEQYF. The CDR3 DNA follows: TGTGCCAGCAGCCCATGGGACAGCCCATTTATAACCTACGAGCAGTACTTC.

The chain joins TRBV9 to TRBJ1-2; D possibly corresponds to TRBD1 (6 bases). The germline gives CDR1 SGDLS, CDR2 YYNGEE. This CDR3 has 14 residues. V was cut by 2 bases and J by 3 bases, with 11 bases left in between. The CDR3 nucleotides read TGTGCCAGCAGCGTGATCAGGGGAGACTATGGCTACACCTTC. Translated: CASSVIRGDYGYTF.

The V and J genes are TRBV7-9 and TRBJ2-7, with 7 positions matching TRBD1. Per the germline V gene, CDR1 is SEHNR and CDR2 is FQNEAQ (reference sequence). The CDR3 is made up of 12 amino acids. The V segment lost 4 bases and the J segment 6 bases; nucleotides outside the gene matches: 3. The CDR3 DNA reads TGTGCCAGCAGCTCCAGGGGGTCCGAGCAGTACTTC. Residues: CASSSRGSEQYF.

The V call is TRBV4-1, the J call TRBJ2-1, with D maybe TRBD2 (6 bases). V was shortened by 0 bases and J by 4 bases, with 10 bases between the two germline ends. The CDR3 covers 15 residues. CDR1 MGHRA and CDR2 YSYEKL come from the germline V gene. The CDR3 sequence is CASSQEWEEYNEQFF. CDR3 in DNA: TGCGCCAGCAGCCAAGAGTGGGAGGAGTACAATGAGCAGTTCTTC.

The chain carries TRBV6-1 and TRBJ2-7, with D tentatively TRBD2 (5 bases). This CDR3 is built from 15 residues. V dropped 6 bases and J dropped 2 bases, with 17 bases sitting between them. Germline assignment: CDR1 MNHNS and CDR2 SASEGT. In nucleotides, the CDR3 is TGTGCCAGCAGCCCCGATTTTAGCGAGACCTACGAGCAGTACTTC. Translated: CASSPDFSETYEQYF.

CDR3 sequence reads: CASSDRGETYEQYF. The CDR3 nucleotides are TGTGCCAGCAGCGACAGGGGCGAAACCTACGAGCAGTACTTC. The chain links TRBV27 to TRBJ2-7; 8 nucleotides line up with TRBD1. The V gene end was trimmed by 6 bases and the J gene end by 2 bases; junction bases not matched to a gene: 6. The CDR3 is 14 residues long. Germline values: CDR1 MNHEY, CDR2 SMNVEV (reference sequence).

V is TRBV11-3 and J is TRBJ2-7; 12 bases align to TRBD2. V lost 6 bases to trimming and J lost 0 bases; unmatched junction nucleotides: 3. The CDR3 runs to 15 residues. Germline V gene data show CDR1 as SGHNT and CDR2 as YENEEA. CDR3 amino acids: CASSQTSGSSYEQYF. The CDR3 bases are TGTGCCAGCAGTCAGACTAGCGGGAGCTCCTACGAGCAGTACTTC.